This T cell receptor beta chain was documented in a study of blood T cell repertoires in COVID-19. Overall study context: Samples taken during acute and convalescent COVID-19 were collected in the United States, Italy and Spain. The analysed material was cDNA or gDNA that came from T cells, B-cell-depleted T cells, or PBMCs.

Authors' data handling: Reference gene primer amplification yielded estimated nucleated cell counts. Assay: immunoSEQ multiplex PCR; the TCRdb copy retains only in-frame clones and omits some. V and J calls plus clone size are reproduced from that table; the DNA served to infer D and trimming. The repertoire holds approximately 150,000 clones, with over 80% as singletons. V lost 0 bases to trimming and J lost 3 bases, with 9 bases between them. The germline CDR1 and CDR2 sequences are SGDLS and YYNGEE. CDR3 size: 14 residues. J is TRBJ1-1 and V is TRBV9; weak D call: TRBD1 (5 bases). The specimen was peripheral blood. The TCR sequence derives from a man aged 50 to 59 who had recovered from COVID-19. The CDR3 region has the DNA TGTGCCAGCAGCGTAGAACCAGGGTACACTGAAGCTTTCTTT. This gives the protein CASSVEPGYTEAFF.